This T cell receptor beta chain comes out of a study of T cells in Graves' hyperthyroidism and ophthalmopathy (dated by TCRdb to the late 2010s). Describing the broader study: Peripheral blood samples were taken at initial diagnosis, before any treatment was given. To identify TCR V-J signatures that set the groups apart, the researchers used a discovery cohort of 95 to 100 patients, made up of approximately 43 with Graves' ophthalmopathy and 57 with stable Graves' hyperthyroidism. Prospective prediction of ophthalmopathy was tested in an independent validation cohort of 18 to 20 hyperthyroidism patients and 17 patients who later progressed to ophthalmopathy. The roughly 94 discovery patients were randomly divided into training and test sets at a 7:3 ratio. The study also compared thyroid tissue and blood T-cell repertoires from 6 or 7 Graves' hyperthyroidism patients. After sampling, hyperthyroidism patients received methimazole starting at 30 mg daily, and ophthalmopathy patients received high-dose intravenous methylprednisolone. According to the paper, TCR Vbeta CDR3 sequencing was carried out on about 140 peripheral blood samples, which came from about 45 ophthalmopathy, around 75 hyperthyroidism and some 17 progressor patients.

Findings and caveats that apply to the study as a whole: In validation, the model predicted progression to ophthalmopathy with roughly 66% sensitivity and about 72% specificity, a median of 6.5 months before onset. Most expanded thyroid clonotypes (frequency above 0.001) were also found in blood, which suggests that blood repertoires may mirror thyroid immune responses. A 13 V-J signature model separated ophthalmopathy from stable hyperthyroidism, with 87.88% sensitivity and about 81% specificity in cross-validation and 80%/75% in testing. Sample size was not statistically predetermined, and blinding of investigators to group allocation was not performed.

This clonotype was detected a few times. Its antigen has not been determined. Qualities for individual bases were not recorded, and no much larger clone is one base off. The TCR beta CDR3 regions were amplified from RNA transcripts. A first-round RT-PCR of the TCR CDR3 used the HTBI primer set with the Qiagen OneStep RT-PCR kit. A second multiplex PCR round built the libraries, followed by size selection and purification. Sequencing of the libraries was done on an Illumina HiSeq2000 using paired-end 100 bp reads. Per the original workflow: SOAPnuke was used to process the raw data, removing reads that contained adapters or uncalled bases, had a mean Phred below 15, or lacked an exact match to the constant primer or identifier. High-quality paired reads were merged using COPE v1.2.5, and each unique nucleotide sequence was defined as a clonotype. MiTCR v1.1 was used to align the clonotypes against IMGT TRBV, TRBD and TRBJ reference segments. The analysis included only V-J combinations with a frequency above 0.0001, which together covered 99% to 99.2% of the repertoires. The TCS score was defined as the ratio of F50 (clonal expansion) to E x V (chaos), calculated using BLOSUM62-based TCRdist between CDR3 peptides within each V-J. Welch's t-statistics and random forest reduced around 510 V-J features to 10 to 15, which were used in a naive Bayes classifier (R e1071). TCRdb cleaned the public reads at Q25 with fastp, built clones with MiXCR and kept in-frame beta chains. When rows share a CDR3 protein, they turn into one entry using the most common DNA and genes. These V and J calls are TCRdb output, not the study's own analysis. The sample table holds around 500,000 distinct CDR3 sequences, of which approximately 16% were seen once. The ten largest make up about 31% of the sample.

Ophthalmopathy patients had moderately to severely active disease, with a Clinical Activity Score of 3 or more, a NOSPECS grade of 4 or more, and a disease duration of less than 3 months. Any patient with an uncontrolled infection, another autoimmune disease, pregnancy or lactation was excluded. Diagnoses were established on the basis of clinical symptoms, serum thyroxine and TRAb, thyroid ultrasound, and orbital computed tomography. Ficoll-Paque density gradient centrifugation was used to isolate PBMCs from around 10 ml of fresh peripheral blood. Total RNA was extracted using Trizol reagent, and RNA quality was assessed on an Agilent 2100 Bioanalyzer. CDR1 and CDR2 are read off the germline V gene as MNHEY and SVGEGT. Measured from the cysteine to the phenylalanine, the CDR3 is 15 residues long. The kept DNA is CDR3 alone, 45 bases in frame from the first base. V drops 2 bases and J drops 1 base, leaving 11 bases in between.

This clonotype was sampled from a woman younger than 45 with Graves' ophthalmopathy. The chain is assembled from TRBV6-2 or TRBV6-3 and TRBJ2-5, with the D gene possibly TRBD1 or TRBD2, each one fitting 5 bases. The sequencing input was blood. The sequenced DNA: TGTGCCAGCAGTTACCTAAGAGGGGTCCAAGAGACCCAGTACTTC. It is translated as CASSYLRGVQETQYF.